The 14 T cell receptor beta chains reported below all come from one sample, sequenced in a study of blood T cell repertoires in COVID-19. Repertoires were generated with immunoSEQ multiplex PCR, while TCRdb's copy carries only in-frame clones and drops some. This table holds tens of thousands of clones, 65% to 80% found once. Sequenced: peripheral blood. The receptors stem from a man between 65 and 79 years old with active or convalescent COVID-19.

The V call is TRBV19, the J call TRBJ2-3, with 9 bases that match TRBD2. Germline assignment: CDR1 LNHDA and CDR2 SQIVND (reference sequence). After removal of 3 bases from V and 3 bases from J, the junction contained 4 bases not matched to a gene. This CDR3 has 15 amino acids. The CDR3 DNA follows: TGTGCCAGTAGTATCGCGGGACTAGCTACAGATACGCAGTATTTT. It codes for CASSIAGLATDTQYF.

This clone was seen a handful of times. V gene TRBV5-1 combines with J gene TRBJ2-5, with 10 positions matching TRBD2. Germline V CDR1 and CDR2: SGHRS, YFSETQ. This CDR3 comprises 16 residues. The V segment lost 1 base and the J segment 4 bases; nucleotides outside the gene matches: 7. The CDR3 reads CASSLRLAGAGETQYF. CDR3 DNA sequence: TGCGCCAGCAGCTTGCGCCTAGCGGGGGCCGGAGAGACCCAGTACTTC.

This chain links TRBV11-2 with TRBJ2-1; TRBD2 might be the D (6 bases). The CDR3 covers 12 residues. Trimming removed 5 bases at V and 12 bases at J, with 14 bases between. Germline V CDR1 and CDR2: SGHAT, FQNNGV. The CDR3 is CASSLRLRGQFF. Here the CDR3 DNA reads TGTGCCAGCAGCCTCCGGTTGCGGGGGCAGTTCTTC.

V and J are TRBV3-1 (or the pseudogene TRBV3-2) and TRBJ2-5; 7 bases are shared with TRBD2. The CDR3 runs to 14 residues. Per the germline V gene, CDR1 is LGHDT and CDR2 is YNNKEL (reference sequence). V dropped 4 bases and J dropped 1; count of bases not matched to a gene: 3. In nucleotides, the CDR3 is TGTGCCAGCAGCCTTCCGGGGGGCCAAGAGACCCAGTACTTC. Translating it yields CASSLPGGQETQYF.

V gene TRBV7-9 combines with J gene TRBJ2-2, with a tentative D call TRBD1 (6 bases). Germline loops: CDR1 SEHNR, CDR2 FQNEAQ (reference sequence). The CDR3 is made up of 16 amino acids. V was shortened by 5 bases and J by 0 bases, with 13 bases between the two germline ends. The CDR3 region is CASSRDRTSNTGELFF. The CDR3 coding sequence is TGTGCCAGCAGCCGCGACAGGACCTCGAACACCGGGGAGCTGTTTTTT.

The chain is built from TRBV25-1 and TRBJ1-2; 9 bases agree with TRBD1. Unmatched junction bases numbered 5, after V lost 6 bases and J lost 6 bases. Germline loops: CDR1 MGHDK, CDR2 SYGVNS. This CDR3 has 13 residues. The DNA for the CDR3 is TGTGCCAGCAGCCAACAGGGGGCTGATGGCTACACCTTC. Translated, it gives CASSQQGADGYTF.

The CDR3 nucleotides read TGCGCCAGCAGCTTGAGGGGGACAGGGGAACCAACTAATGAAAAACTGTTTTTT. Translated: CASSLRGTGEPTNEKLFF. This sequence joins TRBV5-1 and TRBJ1-4, with 10 nucleotides matching TRBD1. J gave up 0 bases and V 1 base, and 6 bases lay outside the gene matches. Germline CDR1 reads SGHRS; CDR2 reads YFSETQ. CDR3 length: 18 residues.

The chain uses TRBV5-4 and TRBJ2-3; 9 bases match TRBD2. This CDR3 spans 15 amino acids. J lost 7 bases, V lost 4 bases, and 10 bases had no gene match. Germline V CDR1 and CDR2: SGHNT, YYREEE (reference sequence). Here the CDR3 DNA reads TGTGCCAGCAGCCCAGGGACTAGCTCCACGAATACGCAGTATTTT. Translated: CASSPGTSSTNTQYF.

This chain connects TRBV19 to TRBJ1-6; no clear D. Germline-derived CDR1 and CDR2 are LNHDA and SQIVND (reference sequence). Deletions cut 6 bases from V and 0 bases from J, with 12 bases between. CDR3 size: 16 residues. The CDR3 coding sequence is TGTGCCAGTAGAGAACTCCGGAGCTCCTATAATTCACCCCTCCACTTT. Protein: CASRELRSSYNSPLHF.

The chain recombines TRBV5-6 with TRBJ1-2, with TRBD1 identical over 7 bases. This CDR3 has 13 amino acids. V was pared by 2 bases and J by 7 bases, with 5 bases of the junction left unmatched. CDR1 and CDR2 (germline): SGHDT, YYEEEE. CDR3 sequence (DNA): TGTGCCAGCAGCTTCGACAGGGCGGCTGGCTACACCTTC. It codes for CASSFDRAAGYTF.

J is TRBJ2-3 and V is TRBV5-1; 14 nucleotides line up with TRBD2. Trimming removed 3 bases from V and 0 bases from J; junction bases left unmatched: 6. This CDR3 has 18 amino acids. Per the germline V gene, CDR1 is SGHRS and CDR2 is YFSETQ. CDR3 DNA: TGCGCCAGCAGCTGGGGACTAGCGGGGGATGTTAGCACAGATACGCAGTATTTT. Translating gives CASSWGLAGDVSTDTQYF.

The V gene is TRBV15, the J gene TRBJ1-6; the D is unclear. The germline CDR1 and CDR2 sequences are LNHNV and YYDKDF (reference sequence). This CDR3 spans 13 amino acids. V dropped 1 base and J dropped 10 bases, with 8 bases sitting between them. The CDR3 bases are TGTGCCACCAGCAGAGGTACCAGATCACCCCTCCACTTT. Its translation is CATSRGTRSPLHF. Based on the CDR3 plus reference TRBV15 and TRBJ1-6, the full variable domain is DAMVIQNPRYQVTQFGKPVTLSCSQTLNHNVMYWYQQKSSQAPKLLFHYYDKDFNNEADTPDNFQSRRPNTSFCFLDIRSPGLGDTAMYLCATSRGTRSPLHFGNGTRLTVT.

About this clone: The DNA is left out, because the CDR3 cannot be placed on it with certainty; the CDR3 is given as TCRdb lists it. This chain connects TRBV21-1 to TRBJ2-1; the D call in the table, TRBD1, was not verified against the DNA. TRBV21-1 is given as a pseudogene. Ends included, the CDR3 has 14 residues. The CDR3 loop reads CARRFGQGSGEQFF.

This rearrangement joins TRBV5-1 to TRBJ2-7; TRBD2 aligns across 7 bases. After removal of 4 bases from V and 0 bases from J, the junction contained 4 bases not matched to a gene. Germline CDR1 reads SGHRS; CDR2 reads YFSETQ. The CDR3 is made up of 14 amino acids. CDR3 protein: CASSTRDYSYEQYF. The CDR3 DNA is TGCGCCAGCAGCACAAGGGACTACTCCTACGAGCAGTACTTC.